This T cell receptor beta chain comes out of a study of blood T cells in healthy people across ages. Study-wide results and caveats: Across samples, TCR beta diversity tracked strongly with naive T cell percentage. Expanded clonotype changes were possibly confounded by unknown donor CMV status.

This clonotype appeared a few times. Its antigen is not identified. Peripheral blood from each donor was collected in a volume of 9.5 to 10 milliliters. This CDR3 is 15 amino acids long. Germline V gene sequence: CDR1 SGHAT, CDR2 FQNNGV. With 4 bases clipped from V and 8 bases from J, the junction kept 7 bases outside the gene matches. Through a sample-barcoded 5' primer and a J-beta primer mix, a second PCR was run for about 6 to 12 cycles. Using its own MiXCR run on the 5' RACE reads, TCRdb lists one record per CDR3 protein. The data hold about 1.6 million distinct CDR3 sequences, with about 35% observed a single time.

The chain uses TRBV11-2 and TRBJ1-4; 10 nucleotides match TRBD1. Sequencing was done on a sample of blood. This receptor was identified in a woman aged 30 to 39 in good health. This CDR3 reads CASSSPGTGDEKLFF. The CDR3 DNA reads TGTGCCAGCAGCTCCCCCGGGACAGGGGACGAAAAACTGTTTTTT.